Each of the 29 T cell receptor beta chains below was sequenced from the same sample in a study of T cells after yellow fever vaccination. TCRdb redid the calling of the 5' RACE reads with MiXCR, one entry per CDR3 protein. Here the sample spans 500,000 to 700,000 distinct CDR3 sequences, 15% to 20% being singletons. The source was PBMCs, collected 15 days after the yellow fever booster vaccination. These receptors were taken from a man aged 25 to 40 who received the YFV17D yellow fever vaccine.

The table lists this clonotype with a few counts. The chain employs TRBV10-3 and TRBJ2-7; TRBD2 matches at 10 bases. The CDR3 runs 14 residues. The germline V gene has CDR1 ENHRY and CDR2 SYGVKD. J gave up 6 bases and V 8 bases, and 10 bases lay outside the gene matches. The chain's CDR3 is CAISTGTSVIEQYF. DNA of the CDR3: TGTGCCATCTCGACCGGGACTAGCGTCATCGAGCAGTACTTC.

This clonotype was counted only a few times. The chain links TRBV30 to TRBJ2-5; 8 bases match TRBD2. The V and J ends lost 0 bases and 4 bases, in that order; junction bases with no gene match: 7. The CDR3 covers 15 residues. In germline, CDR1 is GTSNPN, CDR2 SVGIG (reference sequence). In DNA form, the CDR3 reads TGTGCCTGGAGTGTAGCAGCGGGAGCTTCAGAGACCCAGTACTTC. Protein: CAWSVAAGASETQYF.

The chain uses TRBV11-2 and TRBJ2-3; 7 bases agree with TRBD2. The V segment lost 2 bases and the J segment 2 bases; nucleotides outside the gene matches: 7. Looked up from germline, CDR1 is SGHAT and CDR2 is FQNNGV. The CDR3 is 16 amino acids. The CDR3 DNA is TGTGCCAGCAGCTTACCTAGCGGACTAACCACAGATACGCAGTATTTT. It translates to CASSLPSGLTTDTQYF. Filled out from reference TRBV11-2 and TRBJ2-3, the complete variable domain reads EAGVAQSPRYKIIEKRQSVAFWCNPISGHATLYWYQQILGQGPKLLIQFQNNGVVDDSQLPKDRFSAERLKGVDSTLKIQPAKLEDSAVYLCASSLPSGLTTDTQYFGPGTRLTVL.

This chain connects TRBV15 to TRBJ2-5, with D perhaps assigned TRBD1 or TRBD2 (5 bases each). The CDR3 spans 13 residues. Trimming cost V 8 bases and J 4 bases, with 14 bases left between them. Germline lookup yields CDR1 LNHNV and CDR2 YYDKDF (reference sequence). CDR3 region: CATAPGPSETQYF. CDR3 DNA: TGTGCCACCGCCCCGGGACCCTCAGAGACCCAGTACTTC.

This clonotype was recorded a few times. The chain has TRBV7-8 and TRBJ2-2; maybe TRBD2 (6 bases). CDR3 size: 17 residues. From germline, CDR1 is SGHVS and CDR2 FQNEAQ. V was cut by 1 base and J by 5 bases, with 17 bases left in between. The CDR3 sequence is CASSLEEGVIGTGELFF. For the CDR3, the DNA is TGTGCCAGCAGCTTAGAGGAGGGAGTAATAGGGACCGGGGAGCTGTTTTTT.

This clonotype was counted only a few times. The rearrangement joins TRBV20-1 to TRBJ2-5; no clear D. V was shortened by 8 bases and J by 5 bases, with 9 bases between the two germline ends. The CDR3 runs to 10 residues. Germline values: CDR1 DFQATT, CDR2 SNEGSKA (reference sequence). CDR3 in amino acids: CSSEEETQYF. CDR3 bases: TGCAGTTCCGAGGAGGAGACCCAGTACTTC.

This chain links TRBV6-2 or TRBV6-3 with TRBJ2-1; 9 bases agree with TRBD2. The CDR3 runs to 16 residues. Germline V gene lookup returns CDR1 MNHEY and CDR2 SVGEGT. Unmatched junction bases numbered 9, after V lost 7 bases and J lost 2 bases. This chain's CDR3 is CASTPMSGGTYNEQFF. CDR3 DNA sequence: TGTGCCAGCACCCCAATGAGCGGGGGGACCTACAATGAGCAGTTCTTC.

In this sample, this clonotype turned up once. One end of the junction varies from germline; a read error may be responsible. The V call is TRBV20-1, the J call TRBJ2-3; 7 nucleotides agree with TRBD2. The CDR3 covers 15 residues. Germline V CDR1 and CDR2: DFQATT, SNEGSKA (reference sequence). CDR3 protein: CSARSSGSSTGTQYF. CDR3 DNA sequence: TGCAGTGCTAGATCTAGCGGTTCTAGCACAGGTACGCAGTATTTT.

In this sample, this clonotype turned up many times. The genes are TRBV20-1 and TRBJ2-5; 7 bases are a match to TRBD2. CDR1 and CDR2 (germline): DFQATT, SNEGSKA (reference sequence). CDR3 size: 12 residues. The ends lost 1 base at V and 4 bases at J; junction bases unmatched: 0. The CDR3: CSARVAGETQYF. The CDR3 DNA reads TGCAGTGCTAGAGTAGCGGGAGAGACCCAGTACTTC.

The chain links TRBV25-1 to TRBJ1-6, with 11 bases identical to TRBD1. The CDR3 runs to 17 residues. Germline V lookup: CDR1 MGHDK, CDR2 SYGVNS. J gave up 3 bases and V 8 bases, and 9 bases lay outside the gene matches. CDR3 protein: CASQGQGAISYNSPLHF. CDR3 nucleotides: TGTGCCAGCCAAGGACAGGGGGCGATAAGCTATAATTCACCCCTCCACTTT.

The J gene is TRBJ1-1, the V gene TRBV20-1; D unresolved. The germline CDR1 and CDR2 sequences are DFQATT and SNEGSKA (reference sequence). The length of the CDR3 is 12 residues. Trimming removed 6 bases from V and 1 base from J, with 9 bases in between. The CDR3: CSAGAPNTEAFF. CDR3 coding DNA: TGCAGTGCCGGCGCCCCGAACACTGAAGCTTTCTTT.

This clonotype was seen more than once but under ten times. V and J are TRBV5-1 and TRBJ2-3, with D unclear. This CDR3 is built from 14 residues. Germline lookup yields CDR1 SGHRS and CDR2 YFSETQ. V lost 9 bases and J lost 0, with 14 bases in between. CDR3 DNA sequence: TGCGCCACGGCTATGGCAACTAGCACAGATACGCAGTATTTT. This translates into CATAMATSTDTQYF.

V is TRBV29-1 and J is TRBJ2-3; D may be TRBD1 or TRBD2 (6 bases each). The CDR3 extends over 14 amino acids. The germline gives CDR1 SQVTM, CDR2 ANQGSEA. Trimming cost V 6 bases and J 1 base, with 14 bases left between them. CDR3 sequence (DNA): TGCAGCGTGGATGGGGGGCCGCGCACAGATACGCAGTATTTT. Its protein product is CSVDGGPRTDTQYF.

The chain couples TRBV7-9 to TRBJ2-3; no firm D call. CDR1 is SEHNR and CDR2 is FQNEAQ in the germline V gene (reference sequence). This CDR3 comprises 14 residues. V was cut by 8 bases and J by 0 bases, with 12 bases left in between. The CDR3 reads CASLFGGSTDTQYF. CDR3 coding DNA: TGTGCCAGCCTCTTTGGTGGTAGCACAGATACGCAGTATTTT. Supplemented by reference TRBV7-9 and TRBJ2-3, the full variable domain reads DTGVSQNPRHKITKRGQNVTFRCDPISEHNRLYWYRQTLGQGPEFLTYFQNEAQLEKSRLLSDRFSAERPKGSFSTLEIQRTEQGDSAMYLCASLFGGSTDTQYFGPGTRLTVL.

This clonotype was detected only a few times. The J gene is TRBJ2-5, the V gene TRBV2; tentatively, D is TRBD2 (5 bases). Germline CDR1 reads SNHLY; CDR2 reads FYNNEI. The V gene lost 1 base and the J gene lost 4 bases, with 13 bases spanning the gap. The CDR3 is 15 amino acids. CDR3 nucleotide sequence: TGTGCCAGCAGTGAAGTGAGGGTCGGGCGAGAGACCCAGTACTTC. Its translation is CASSEVRVGRETQYF.

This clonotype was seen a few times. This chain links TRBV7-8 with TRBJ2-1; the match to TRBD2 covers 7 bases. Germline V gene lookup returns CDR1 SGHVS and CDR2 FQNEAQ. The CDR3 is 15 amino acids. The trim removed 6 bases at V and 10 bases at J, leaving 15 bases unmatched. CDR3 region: CASRPGLFSPHEQFF. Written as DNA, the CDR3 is TGTGCCAGCAGACCGGGACTATTCTCGCCCCACGAGCAGTTCTTC.

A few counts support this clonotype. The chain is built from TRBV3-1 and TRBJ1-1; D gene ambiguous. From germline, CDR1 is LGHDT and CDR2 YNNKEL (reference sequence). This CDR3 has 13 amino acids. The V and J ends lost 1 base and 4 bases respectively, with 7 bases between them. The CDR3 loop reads CASSQVRSTEAFF. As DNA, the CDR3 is TGTGCCAGCAGCCAAGTCAGGAGCACTGAAGCTTTCTTT.

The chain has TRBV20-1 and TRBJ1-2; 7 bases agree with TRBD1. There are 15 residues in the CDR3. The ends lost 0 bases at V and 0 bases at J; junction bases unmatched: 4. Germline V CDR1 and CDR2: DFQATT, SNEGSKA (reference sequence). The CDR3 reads CSARDWDSSNYGYTF. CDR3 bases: TGCAGTGCTAGAGATTGGGACAGCTCTAACTATGGCTACACCTTC.

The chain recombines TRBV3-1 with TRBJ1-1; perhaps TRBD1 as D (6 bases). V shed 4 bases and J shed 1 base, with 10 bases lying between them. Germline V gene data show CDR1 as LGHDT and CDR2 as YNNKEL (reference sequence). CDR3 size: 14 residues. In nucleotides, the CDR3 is TGTGCCAGCAGCCCGGGACATTCGAACACTGAAGCTTTCTTT. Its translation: CASSPGHSNTEAFF.

The CDR3 reads CASSLWEKETQYF. The CDR3 DNA sequence: TGCGCCAGCAGCTTGTGGGAGAAAGAGACCCAGTACTTC. This chain joins TRBV5-1 and TRBJ2-5; D is perhaps TRBD2 (5 bases). The germline V gene encodes CDR1 SGHRS and CDR2 YFSETQ. The CDR3 spans 13 residues. V lost 1 base and J 3 bases, leaving 7 bases between the germline ends.

CDR3 bases: TGCAGCGTCGTAGCGGGAGGGCCTGTTGAGCAGTACTTC. Encoded protein: CSVVAGGPVEQYF. This chain joins TRBV29-1 and TRBJ2-7, with 11 bases aligning to TRBD2. Looked up from germline, CDR1 is SQVTM and CDR2 is ANQGSEA. The V gene end was trimmed by 6 bases and the J gene end by 7 bases; junction bases not matched to a gene: 8. This CDR3 spans 13 amino acids.

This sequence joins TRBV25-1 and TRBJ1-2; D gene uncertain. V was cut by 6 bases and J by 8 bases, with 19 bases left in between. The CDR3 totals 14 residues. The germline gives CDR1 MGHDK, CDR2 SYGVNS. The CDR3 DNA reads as TGTGCCAGCAGCCGGTACAGATTAGGAGGCGGCTACACCTTC. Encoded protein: CASSRYRLGGGYTF.

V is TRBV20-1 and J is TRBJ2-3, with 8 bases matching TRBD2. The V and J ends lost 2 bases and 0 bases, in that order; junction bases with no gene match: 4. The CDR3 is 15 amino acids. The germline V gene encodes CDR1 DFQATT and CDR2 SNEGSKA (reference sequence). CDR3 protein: CSARSLAGSTDTQYF. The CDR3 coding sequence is TGCAGTGCTAGATCCTTAGCGGGGAGCACAGATACGCAGTATTTT.

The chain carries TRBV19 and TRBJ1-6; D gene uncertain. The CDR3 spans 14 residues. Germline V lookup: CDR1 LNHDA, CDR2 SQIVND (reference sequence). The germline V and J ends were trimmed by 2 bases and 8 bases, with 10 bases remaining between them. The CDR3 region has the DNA TGTGCCAGTAGTATACCCAGGTCGGATTCACCCCTCCACTTT. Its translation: CASSIPRSDSPLHF.

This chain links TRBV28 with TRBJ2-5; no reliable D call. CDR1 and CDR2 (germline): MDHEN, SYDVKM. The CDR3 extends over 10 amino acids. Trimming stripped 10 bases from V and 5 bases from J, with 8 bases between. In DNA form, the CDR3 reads TGTGCCACCACATTGGAGACCCAGTACTTC. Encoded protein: CATTLETQYF.

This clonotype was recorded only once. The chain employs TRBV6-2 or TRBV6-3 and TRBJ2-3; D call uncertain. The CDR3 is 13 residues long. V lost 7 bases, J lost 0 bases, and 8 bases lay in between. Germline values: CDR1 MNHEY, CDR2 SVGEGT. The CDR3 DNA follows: TGTGCCAGCACCTTAAGAAGCACAGATACGCAGTATTTT. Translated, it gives CASTLRSTDTQYF.

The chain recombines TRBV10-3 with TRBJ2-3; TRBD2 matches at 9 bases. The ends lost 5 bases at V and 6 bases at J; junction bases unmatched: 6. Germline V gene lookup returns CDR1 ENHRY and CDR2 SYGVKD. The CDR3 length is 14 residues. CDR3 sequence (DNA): TGTGCCATCAGTCCAGCGGGAGGTATTGATACGCAGTATTTT. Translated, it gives CAISPAGGIDTQYF.

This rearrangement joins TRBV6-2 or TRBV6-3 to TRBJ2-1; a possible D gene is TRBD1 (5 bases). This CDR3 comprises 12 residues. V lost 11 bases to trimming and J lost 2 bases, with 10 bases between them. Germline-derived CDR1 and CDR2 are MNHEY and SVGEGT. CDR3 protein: CAVGQTYNEQFF. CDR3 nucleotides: TGTGCCGTGGGGCAGACCTACAATGAGCAGTTCTTC.

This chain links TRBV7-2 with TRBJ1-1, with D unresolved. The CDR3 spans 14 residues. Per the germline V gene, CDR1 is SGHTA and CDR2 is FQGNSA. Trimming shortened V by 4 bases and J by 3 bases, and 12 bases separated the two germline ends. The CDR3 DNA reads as TGTGCCAGCAGCTGGGCCCGAGAGTACACTGAAGCTTTCTTT. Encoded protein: CASSWAREYTEAFF.